Listed here are 26 T cell receptor beta chains from one sample, sequenced in a study of CD4 T cells in relation to SARS-CoV-2 and coronaviruses. CD4+ T cells from unexposed donors were obtained before the COVID-19 pandemic (2011-2018). The cells were cultured for about ten days before CD4+ T cells were isolated. TCRdb's table, derived via immunoSEQ multiplex PCR, lists solely in-frame clones and lacks some. This sample has about 15,000 clones, with around 74% found just once. No antigens are known for them. The specimen sequenced was CD4+ T cells from PBMCs, cultured in vitro. The receptors derive from a human donor in good health.

The genes are TRBV6-5 and TRBJ2-1; TRBD2 matches at 10 bases. V was pared by 5 bases and J by 3 bases, with 4 bases of the junction left unmatched. The CDR3 runs 15 residues. CDR1 is MNHEY and CDR2 is SVGAGI in the germline V gene. Here the CDR3 DNA reads TGTGCCAGCAGTAGGGGGACTAGCGACTACAATGAGCAGTTCTTC. The encoded protein is CASSRGTSDYNEQFF.

The chain couples TRBV9 to TRBJ2-7; TRBD2 aligns across 7 bases. The CDR3 spans 15 residues. Germline CDR1 is SGDLS and CDR2 is YYNGEE. The V gene end was trimmed by 4 bases and the J gene end by 2 bases; junction bases not matched to a gene: 9. The CDR3 protein is CASSTSAGSTYEQYF. The DNA of the CDR3 is TGTGCCAGCAGCACCTCAGCGGGAAGCACCTACGAGCAGTACTTC.

The genes are TRBV5-5 and TRBJ2-5, with 7 bases that match TRBD1. Germline V gene sequence: CDR1 SGHKS, CDR2 YYEKEE (reference sequence). CDR3 length: 14 residues. The J segment lost 4 bases and the V segment lost 1 base, leaving 4 bases of the junction unmatched. CDR3 in amino acids: CASSLRGRGETQYF. CDR3 nucleotides: TGTGCCAGCAGCTTGAGGGGGCGCGGAGAGACCCAGTACTTC.

This clone is large. CDR3 loop: CASSQTLAKNIQYF. The CDR3 DNA reads TGTGCCAGCAGCCAAACCCTAGCCAAAAACATTCAGTACTTC. This chain links TRBV3-1 (or the pseudogene TRBV3-2) with TRBJ2-4; no firm D call. CDR3 length: 14 amino acids. Germline V gene data show CDR1 as LGHDT and CDR2 as YNNKEL (reference sequence). V lost 2 bases to trimming and J lost 0 bases, with 5 bases between them.

The genes are TRBV28 and TRBJ2-7, with D hard to call. Germline V gene lookup returns CDR1 MDHEN and CDR2 SYDVKM. The V end was cut by 6 bases, the J end by 7 bases, with 13 bases between. There are 12 residues in the CDR3. This CDR3 is CASRRNVGEQYF. The CDR3 nucleotides read TGTGCCAGCAGACGGAACGTCGGGGAGCAGTACTTC.

The chain employs TRBV24-1 and TRBJ1-2; 9 bases map to TRBD1. Per the germline V gene, CDR1 is KGHDR and CDR2 is SFDVKD. The CDR3 sequence is 15 residues long. Trimming removed 1 base from V and 6 bases from J; junction bases left unmatched: 5. CDR3 nucleotide sequence: TGTGCCACCAGTGATTTAGGGACAGGGCGCGATGGCTACACCTTC. This translates into CATSDLGTGRDGYTF.

The chain combines TRBV18 with TRBJ1-4; 7 bases line up with TRBD1. The CDR3 extends over 15 amino acids. CDR1 is KGHSH, CDR2 LQKENI, per germline. The J segment lost 1 base and the V segment lost 3 bases, leaving 2 bases of the junction unmatched. The CDR3 is CASSPRQGTNEKLFF. The DNA of the CDR3 is TGTGCCAGCTCACCGCGACAGGGAACTAATGAAAAACTGTTTTTT.

The chain uses TRBV9 and TRBJ1-2; 7 nucleotides line up with TRBD1. Trimming cost V 4 bases and J 8 bases; bases outside gene matches: 8. In germline, CDR1 is SGDLS, CDR2 YYNGEE. This CDR3 is built from 13 residues. CDR3 amino acids: CASSTQQGRGYTF. The CDR3 nucleotides are TGTGCCAGCAGCACCCAACAGGGGCGCGGCTACACCTTC.

The V gene is TRBV7-3, the J gene TRBJ2-3; D unresolved. This CDR3 has 13 residues. Germline CDR1 is SGHTA and CDR2 is FQGTGA. V was shortened by 0 bases and J by 4 bases, with 5 bases between the two germline ends. Here the CDR3 DNA reads TGTGCCAGCAGCTTAACGGGTCCAGATACGCAGTATTTT. Protein product: CASSLTGPDTQYF.

V usage is TRBV29-1 and J usage is TRBJ2-3; D is unclear. Germline CDR1 and CDR2: SQVTM and ANQGSEA. CDR3 length: 12 amino acids. The ends were cut back, 1 base at V and 5 bases at J, with 7 bases in the middle. CDR3 region: CSVEVSGDTQYF. The CDR3 bases are TGCAGCGTTGAAGTATCCGGAGATACGCAGTATTTT.

J is TRBJ2-5 and V is TRBV11-1; a possible D gene is TRBD2 (5 bases). The CDR3 runs to 13 residues. V shed 5 bases and J shed 5 bases, with 12 bases lying between them. Germline CDR1 reads SGHAT; CDR2 reads FQDESV (reference sequence). CDR3 in amino acids: CASSGWGVETQYF. Here the CDR3 DNA reads TGTGCCAGCAGCGGTTGGGGAGTGGAGACCCAGTACTTC. The whole variable domain, filled in from reference TRBV11-1 and TRBJ2-5, reads EAEVAQSPRYKITEKSQAVAFWCDPISGHATLYWYRQILGQGPELLVQFQDESVVDDSQLPKDRFSAERLKGVDSTLKIQPAELGDSAMYLCASSGWGVETQYFGPGTRLLVL.

The J gene is TRBJ2-7, the V gene TRBV19; D ambiguous. The CDR3 is 16 residues long. Germline assignment: CDR1 LNHDA and CDR2 SQIVND (reference sequence). V was trimmed by 5 bases and J by 4 bases, leaving 21 bases between them. CDR3 bases: TGTGCCAGTAGTCGTAAAAGCCCCACGGTCCGTTACGAGCAGTACTTC. Encoded protein: CASSRKSPTVRYEQYF.

This chain connects TRBV15 to TRBJ1-5; TRBD1 agrees at 7 bases. The CDR3 contains 16 residues. The germline CDR1 and CDR2 sequences are LNHNV and YYDKDF (reference sequence). The ends lost 8 bases at V and 1 base at J; junction bases unmatched: 11. CDR3 nucleotide sequence: TGTGCCACCTCGGGGGCAGGGGGACCGAGCAATCAGCCCCAGCATTTT. Protein product: CATSGAGGPSNQPQHF.

The chain employs TRBV19 and TRBJ1-5; D gene uncertain. Germline lookup yields CDR1 LNHDA and CDR2 SQIVND (reference sequence). The V end was cut by 1 base, the J end by 4 bases, with 5 bases between. The CDR3 contains 13 residues. CDR3 sequence: CASSIGGNQPQHF. CDR3 DNA: TGTGCCAGTAGTATAGGGGGAAATCAGCCCCAGCATTTT.

The chain links TRBV12-5 to TRBJ1-1, with a tentative D call TRBD1 (5 bases). This CDR3 comprises 15 residues. V lost 4 bases to trimming and J lost 6 bases, with 18 bases between them. The germline CDR1 and CDR2 sequences are LGHNT and FRNRAP. The CDR3 protein is CASGSQGGDPAEAFF. The CDR3 DNA follows: TGTGCTAGTGGTTCGCAGGGTGGGGACCCTGCTGAAGCTTTCTTT.

This clone was seen more than once but under ten times. This rearrangement joins TRBV5-1 to TRBJ2-7; 10 bases are shared with TRBD1. CDR1 is SGHRS, CDR2 YFSETQ, per germline. V lost 0 bases to trimming and J lost 2 bases; unmatched junction nucleotides: 5. The CDR3 is made up of 16 amino acids. DNA of the CDR3: TGCGCCAGCAGCTTGGTTTCCGGACAGGGGGCCTACGAGCAGTACTTC. It encodes CASSLVSGQGAYEQYF.

This clone was picked up a small number of times. The V call is TRBV19, the J call TRBJ2-7; 12 positions match TRBD2. Germline V gives CDR1 LNHDA, CDR2 SQIVND (reference sequence). This CDR3 has 16 amino acids. V was pared by 5 bases and J by 2 bases, with 7 bases of the junction left unmatched. The CDR3 is CASSPRTSGTPYEQYF. The CDR3 DNA sequence: TGTGCCAGTAGTCCACGGACTAGCGGGACCCCCTACGAGCAGTACTTC.

This clone was recorded a few times. V is TRBV4-1 and J is TRBJ2-3, with a tentative D call TRBD1 (5 bases). The germline gives CDR1 MGHRA, CDR2 YSYEKL. CDR3 length: 17 amino acids. V lost 1 base and J lost 5, with 19 bases in between. CDR3 coding DNA: TGCGCCAGCAGCCAAGGAGAGCAGGGCTGGAAGGGAGATACGCAGTATTTT. It translates to CASSQGEQGWKGDTQYF.

This clone was observed a few times. The chain couples TRBV5-4 to TRBJ2-7, with TRBD1 matching 8 bases. The germline CDR1 and CDR2 sequences are SGHNT and YYREEE (reference sequence). With 2 bases clipped from V and 3 bases from J, the junction kept 4 bases outside the gene matches. The CDR3 consists of 14 residues. The CDR3 protein is CASSLGTGLYEQYF. As DNA, the CDR3 is TGTGCCAGCAGCTTAGGGACAGGTCTCTACGAGCAGTACTTC.

The CDR3 is CASSPQTKNTEAFF. CDR3 DNA: TGTGCCAGCTCACCGCAGACCAAGAACACTGAAGCTTTCTTT. This chain uses TRBV18 with TRBJ1-1; D is uncertain. Germline CDR1 KGHSH, CDR2 LQKENI. The CDR3 spans 14 residues. V lost 3 bases and J 1 base, leaving 9 bases between the germline ends.

The chain combines TRBV5-8 with TRBJ2-3; TRBD2 agrees at 9 bases. J was trimmed by 5 bases and V by 6 bases; bases with no gene match: 13. The CDR3 loop spans 16 amino acids. The germline V gene encodes CDR1 SGHTS and CDR2 YDEGEE. CDR3 region: CASTLRLADLIDTQYF. CDR3 DNA sequence: TGTGCCAGCACCTTACGACTAGCGGACCTCATAGATACGCAGTATTTT.

This rearrangement joins TRBV10-3 to TRBJ2-3; weak D call: TRBD2 (7 bases). This CDR3 comprises 13 residues. The germline CDR1 and CDR2 sequences are ENHRY and SYGVKD. With 11 bases removed from V and 4 bases from J, the gap between germline ends came to 16 bases. CDR3 loop: CAVRGAGADTQYF. CDR3 DNA: TGTGCCGTCCGGGGGGCAGGGGCAGATACGCAGTATTTT.

The V gene is TRBV2, the J gene TRBJ2-4, with 8 positions matching TRBD2. The V and J ends lost 2 bases and 6 bases, in that order; junction bases with no gene match: 9. In germline, CDR1 is SNHLY, CDR2 FYNNEI. The CDR3 is 16 amino acids. Written as DNA, the CDR3 is TGTGCCAGCAGTGAAATGGGTAGCGGGACGGGAAACATTCAGTACTTC. This encodes CASSEMGSGTGNIQYF.

This clone was detected once. This chain uses TRBV9 with TRBJ2-5, with 8 bases fitting TRBD2. Germline CDR1 reads SGDLS; CDR2 reads YYNGEE. The length of the CDR3 is 14 residues. V dropped 2 bases and J dropped 1; count of bases not matched to a gene: 1. As DNA, the CDR3 is TGTGCCAGCAGCGTGGGGACTAGCCAAGAGACCCAGTACTTC. Translating gives CASSVGTSQETQYF.

The chain couples TRBV6-5 to TRBJ1-1; D uncertain. Germline V gene data show CDR1 as MNHEY and CDR2 as SVGAGI. The CDR3 is 13 amino acids. V was clipped by 2 bases and J by 4 bases, with 8 bases between them. In DNA form, the CDR3 reads TGTGCCAGCAGTTACACGTTAACCACTGAAGCTTTCTTT. Translating gives CASSYTLTTEAFF.

This rearrangement joins TRBV10-1 to TRBJ2-7; maybe TRBD1 (5 bases). Germline loops: CDR1 WNHNN, CDR2 SYGVQD (reference sequence). CDR3 length equals 14 residues. With 4 bases removed from V and 1 base from J, the gap between germline ends came to 11 bases. For the CDR3, the DNA is TGCGCCAGCAGTGCGACAGCTAGTTCCTACGAGCAGTACTTC. Residues: CASSATASSYEQYF.